Following are 10 T cell receptor beta chains from one sample sequenced in a study of CD8+ T cells in alopecia areata. Once RNA had been extracted, it was reverse transcribed into cDNA to act as the sequencing template. Profiled with immunoSEQ multiplex PCR; TCRdb holds only in-frame clones, not every one. This table holds 90,000 to 120,000 clones, 65% to 85% found once. The treatment denotes: oral pan-JAK inhibitor, 5-10 mg twice daily. The starting material was CD8+ T cells sorted from blood, obtained at week 24, from a patient treated with tofacitinib. These receptor sequences come from a human donor with alopecia areata.

The chain has TRBV27 and TRBJ2-1; D gene uncertain. Per the germline V gene, CDR1 is MNHEY and CDR2 is SMNVEV (reference sequence). The CDR3 totals 15 residues. The V and J ends lost 6 bases and 0 bases respectively, with 12 bases between them. The CDR3, as DNA: TGTGCCAGCAGGCTAACTTTCGCCTCCTACAATGAGCAGTTCTTC. Its protein product is CASRLTFASYNEQFF.

The chain combines TRBV6-5 with TRBJ1-5; possibly TRBD1 for D (6 bases). Germline CDR1 reads MNHEY; CDR2 reads SVGAGI. The CDR3 loop spans 14 amino acids. V was shortened by 7 bases and J by 4 bases, with 14 bases between the two germline ends. CDR3 amino acids: CASKRQASNQPQHF. The CDR3 coding sequence is TGTGCCAGCAAGCGACAGGCTTCTAATCAGCCCCAGCATTTT.

The chain joins TRBV19 to TRBJ2-2; TRBD2 aligns across 12 bases. Germline V gene sequence: CDR1 LNHDA, CDR2 SQIVND (reference sequence). This CDR3 has 14 residues. With 6 bases clipped from V and 4 bases from J, the junction kept 0 bases outside the gene matches. The CDR3 nucleotides are TGTGCCAGTAGGGGACTAGCGGGCACCGGGGAGCTGTTTTTT. This encodes CASRGLAGTGELFF.

The chain is built from TRBV7-9 and TRBJ2-1; 9 bases fit TRBD2. The CDR3 runs to 15 residues. The germline CDR1 and CDR2 sequences are SEHNR and FQNEAQ (reference sequence). V shed 6 bases and J 7 bases; nucleotides not matched to a gene: 10. CDR3 nucleotides: TGTGCCAGCAGTCCTCGGCCTAGCGGGGAAAATGAGCAGTTCTTC. It specifies CASSPRPSGENEQFF. Looking up the rest from reference TRBV7-9 and TRBJ2-1 gives the full variable domain: DTGVSQNPRHKITKRGQNVTFRCDPISEHNRLYWYRQTLGQGPEFLTYFQNEAQLEKSRLLSDRFSAERPKGSFSTLEIQRTEQGDSAMYLCASSPRPSGENEQFFGPGTRLTVL.

The chain joins TRBV4-3 to TRBJ2-5; 10 bases align to TRBD2. Trimming at V came to 4 bases and at J to 7 bases, leaving 12 bases not matched to a gene. CDR1 LGHNA and CDR2 YSLEER come from the germline V gene. This CDR3 spans 16 amino acids. In DNA form, the CDR3 reads TGCGCCAGCAGCCCTCATGGGACTAGCGCTTCGCGGACCCAGTACTTC. Protein product: CASSPHGTSASRTQYF.

As to this clone: A junction end diverges from the germline sequence, so it may reflect a read error. This chain joins TRBV7-7 and TRBJ2-1; D may correspond to TRBD1 or TRBD2 (5 bases each). The CDR3 extends over 14 amino acids. Per the germline V gene, CDR1 is SSHAT and CDR2 is FNYEAQ (reference sequence). CDR3 in DNA: TGTGCTAGCAGCTTAGCCGGGACCTCTGCCGAGCAGTTCTTC. Protein: CASSLAGTSAEQFF.

The chain carries TRBV15 and TRBJ2-3; D possibly corresponds to TRBD2 (6 bases). This CDR3 region has 12 residues. CDR1 and CDR2 (germline): LNHNV, YYDKDF (reference sequence). V dropped 6 bases and J dropped 3 bases, with 7 bases sitting between them. CDR3 bases: TGTGCCACCAGGGGGGGTACAGATACGCAGTATTTT. Translation: CATRGGTDTQYF.

In the case of this clone: Different DNA sequences within this sample yield the same CDR3. The V gene is TRBV18, the J gene TRBJ2-7; perhaps TRBD2 as D (6 bases). The germline CDR1 and CDR2 sequences are KGHSH and LQKENI. The V end lost 3 bases, the J end lost 4 bases, and 10 bases lay between the germline ends. The CDR3 covers 13 residues. For the CDR3, the DNA is TGTGCCAGCTCACCGGAGGGGAGTTACGAGCAGTACTTC. Protein sequence: CASSPEGSYEQYF.

This clone was counted between two and nine times. V is TRBV7-2 and J is TRBJ2-3, with D possibly matching TRBD2 (5 bases). In germline, CDR1 is SGHTA, CDR2 FQGNSA. Trimming pared 3 bases from V and 4 bases from J, leaving 11 bases between. The CDR3 sequence is 14 residues long. CDR3 DNA: TGTGCCAGCAGCTTCATAATCGGGGCAGATACGCAGTATTTT. Its protein is CASSFIIGADTQYF.

V is TRBV2 and J is TRBJ2-1, with D possibly being TRBD2 (5 bases). The CDR3 length is 16 residues. Trimming took 3 bases from V and 2 from J, leaving 14 bases between them. Germline loops: CDR1 SNHLY, CDR2 FYNNEI. CDR3 DNA: TGTGCCAGCAGTGAGATTGGGGAGATAACCTACAATGAGCAGTTCTTC. This gives the protein CASSEIGEITYNEQFF.